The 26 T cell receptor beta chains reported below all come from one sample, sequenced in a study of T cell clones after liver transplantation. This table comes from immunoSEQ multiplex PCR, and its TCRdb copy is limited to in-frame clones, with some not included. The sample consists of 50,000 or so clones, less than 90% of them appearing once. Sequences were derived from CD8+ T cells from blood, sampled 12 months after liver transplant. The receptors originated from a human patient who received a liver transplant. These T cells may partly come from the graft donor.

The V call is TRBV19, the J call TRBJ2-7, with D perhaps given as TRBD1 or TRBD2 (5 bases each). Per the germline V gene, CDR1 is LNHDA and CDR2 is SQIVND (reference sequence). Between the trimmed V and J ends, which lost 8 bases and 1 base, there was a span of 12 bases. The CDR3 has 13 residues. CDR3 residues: CASSTGASYEQYF. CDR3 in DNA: TGTGCCAGTTCAACCGGGGCATCCTACGAGCAGTACTTC.

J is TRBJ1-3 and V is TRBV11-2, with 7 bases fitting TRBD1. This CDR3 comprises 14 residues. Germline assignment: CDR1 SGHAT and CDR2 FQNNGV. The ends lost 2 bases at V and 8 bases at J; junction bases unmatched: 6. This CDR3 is CASSLIGGADTIYF. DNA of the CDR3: TGTGCCAGCAGCTTAATAGGGGGCGCGGACACCATATATTTT. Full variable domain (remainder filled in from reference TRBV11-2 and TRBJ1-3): EAGVAQSPRYKIIEKRQSVAFWCNPISGHATLYWYQQILGQGPKLLIQFQNNGVVDDSQLPKDRFSAERLKGVDSTLKIQPAKLEDSAVYLCASSLIGGADTIYFGEGSWLTVV.

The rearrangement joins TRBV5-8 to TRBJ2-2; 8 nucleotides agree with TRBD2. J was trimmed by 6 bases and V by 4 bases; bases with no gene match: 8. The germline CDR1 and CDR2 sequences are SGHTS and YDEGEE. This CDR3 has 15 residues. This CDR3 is CASSPLGLVSGELFF. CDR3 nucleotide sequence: TGTGCCAGCAGCCCCCTGGGACTAGTCTCCGGGGAGCTGTTTTTT.

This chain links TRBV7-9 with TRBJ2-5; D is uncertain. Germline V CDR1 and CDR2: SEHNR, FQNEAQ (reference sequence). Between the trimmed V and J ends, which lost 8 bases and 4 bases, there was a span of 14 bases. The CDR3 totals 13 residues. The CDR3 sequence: CASAVTPAETQYF. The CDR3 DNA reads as TGTGCCAGCGCGGTAACCCCTGCAGAGACCCAGTACTTC. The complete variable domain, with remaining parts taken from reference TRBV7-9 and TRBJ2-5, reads DTGVSQNPRHKITKRGQNVTFRCDPISEHNRLYWYRQTLGQGPEFLTYFQNEAQLEKSRLLSDRFSAERPKGSFSTLEIQRTEQGDSAMYLCASAVTPAETQYFGPGTRLLVL.

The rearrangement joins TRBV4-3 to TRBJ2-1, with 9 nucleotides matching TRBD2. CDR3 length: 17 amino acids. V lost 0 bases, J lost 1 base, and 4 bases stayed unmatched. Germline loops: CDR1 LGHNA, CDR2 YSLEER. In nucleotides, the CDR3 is TGCGCCAGCAGCCAAGATAGGCTAGCGGGATCCTACAATGAGCAGTTCTTC. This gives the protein CASSQDRLAGSYNEQFF.

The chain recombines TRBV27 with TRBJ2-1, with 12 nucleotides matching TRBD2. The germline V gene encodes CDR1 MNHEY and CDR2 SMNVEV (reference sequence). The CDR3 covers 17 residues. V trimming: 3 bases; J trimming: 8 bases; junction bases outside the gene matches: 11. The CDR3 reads CASSFHLTSGSGDEQFF. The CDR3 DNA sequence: TGTGCCAGCAGTTTTCACCTGACTAGCGGGAGTGGGGATGAGCAGTTCTTC.

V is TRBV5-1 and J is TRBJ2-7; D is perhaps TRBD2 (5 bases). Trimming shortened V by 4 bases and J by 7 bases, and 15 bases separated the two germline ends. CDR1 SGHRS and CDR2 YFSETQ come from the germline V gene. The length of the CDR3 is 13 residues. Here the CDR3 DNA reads TGCGCCAGCAGCCCCCCTCTCGGGGATGAGCAGTACTTC. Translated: CASSPPLGDEQYF.

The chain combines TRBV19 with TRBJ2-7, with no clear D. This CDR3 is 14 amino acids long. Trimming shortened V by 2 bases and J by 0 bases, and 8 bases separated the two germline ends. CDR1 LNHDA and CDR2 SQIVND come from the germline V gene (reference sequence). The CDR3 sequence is CASSINGDSYEQYF. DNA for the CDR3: TGTGCCAGTAGTATAAACGGAGACTCCTACGAGCAGTACTTC.

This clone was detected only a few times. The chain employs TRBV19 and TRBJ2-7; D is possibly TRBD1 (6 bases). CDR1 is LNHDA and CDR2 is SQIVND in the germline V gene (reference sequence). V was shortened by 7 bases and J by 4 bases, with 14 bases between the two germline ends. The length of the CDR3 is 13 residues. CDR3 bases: TGTGCCAGTACCACTTCAGGGGCGTACGAGCAGTACTTC. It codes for CASTTSGAYEQYF.

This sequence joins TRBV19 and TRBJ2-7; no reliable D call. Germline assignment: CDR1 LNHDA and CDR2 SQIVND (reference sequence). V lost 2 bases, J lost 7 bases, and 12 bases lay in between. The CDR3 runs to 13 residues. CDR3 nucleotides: TGTGCCAGTAGTATAAACCGAGGTAGGGAGCAGTACTTC. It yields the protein CASSINRGREQYF.

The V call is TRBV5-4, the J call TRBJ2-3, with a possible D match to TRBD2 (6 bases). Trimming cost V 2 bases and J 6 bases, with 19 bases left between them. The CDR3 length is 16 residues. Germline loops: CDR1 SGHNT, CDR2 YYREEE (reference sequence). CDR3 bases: TGTGCCAGCAGCTTCCCTCTGGGGCGGGACCCTGATACGCAGTATTTT. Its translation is CASSFPLGRDPDTQYF.

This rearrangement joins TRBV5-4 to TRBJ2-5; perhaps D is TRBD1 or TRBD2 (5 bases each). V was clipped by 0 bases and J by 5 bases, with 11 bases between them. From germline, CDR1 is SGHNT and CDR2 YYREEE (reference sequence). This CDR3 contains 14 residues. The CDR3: CASSLGWGMETQYF. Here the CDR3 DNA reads TGTGCCAGCAGCTTGGGTTGGGGGATGGAGACCCAGTACTTC. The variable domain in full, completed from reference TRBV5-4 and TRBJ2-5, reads ETGVTQSPTHLIKTRGQQVTLRCSSQSGHNTVSWYQQALGQGPQFIFQYYREEENGRGNFPPRFSGLQFPNYSSELNVNALELDDSALYLCASSLGWGMETQYFGPGTRLLVL.

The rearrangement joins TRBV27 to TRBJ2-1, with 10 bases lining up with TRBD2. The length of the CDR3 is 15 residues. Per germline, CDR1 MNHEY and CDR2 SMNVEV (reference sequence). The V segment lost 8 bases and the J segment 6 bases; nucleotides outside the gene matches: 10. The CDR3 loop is CASSDLAGVINEQFF. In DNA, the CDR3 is TGTGCCAGCTCTGACCTAGCGGGAGTTATCAATGAGCAGTTCTTC.

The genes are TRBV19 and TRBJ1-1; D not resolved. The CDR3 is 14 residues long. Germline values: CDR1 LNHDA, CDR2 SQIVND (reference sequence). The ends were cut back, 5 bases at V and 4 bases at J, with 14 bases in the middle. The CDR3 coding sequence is TGTGCCAGTAGTCCGGGGTTCCTAGGCACTGAAGCTTTCTTT. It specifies CASSPGFLGTEAFF.

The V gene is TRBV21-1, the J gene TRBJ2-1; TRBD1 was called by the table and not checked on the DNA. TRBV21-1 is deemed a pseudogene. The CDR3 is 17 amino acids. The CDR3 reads CASSKARPRGLYNEQFF. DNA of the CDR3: TGTGCCAGCAGCAAAGCGCGGCCCAGGGGCCTTTACAATGAGCAGTTCTTC.

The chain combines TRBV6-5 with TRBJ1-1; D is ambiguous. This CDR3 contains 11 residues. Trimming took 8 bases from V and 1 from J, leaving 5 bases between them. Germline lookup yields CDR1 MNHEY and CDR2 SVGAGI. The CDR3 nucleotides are TGTGCCAGCGCGGCGAACACTGAAGCTTTCTTT. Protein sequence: CASAANTEAFF.

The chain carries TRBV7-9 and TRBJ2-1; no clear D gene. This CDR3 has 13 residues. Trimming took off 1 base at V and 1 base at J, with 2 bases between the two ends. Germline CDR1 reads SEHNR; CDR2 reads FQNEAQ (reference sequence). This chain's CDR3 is CASSLVSYNEQFF. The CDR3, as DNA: TGTGCCAGCAGCTTAGTATCCTACAATGAGCAGTTCTTC.

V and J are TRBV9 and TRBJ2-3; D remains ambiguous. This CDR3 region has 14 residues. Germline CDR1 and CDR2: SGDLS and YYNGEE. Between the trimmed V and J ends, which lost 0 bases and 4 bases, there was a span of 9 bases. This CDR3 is CASSVDGRADTQYF. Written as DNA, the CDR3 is TGTGCCAGCAGCGTAGATGGGCGCGCAGATACGCAGTATTTT.

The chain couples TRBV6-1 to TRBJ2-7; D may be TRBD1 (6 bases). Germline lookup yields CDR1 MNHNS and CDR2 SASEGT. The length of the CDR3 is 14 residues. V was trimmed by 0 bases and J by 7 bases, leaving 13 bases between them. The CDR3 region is CASSEARTAGEQYF. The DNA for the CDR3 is TGTGCCAGCAGTGAAGCCAGGACAGCTGGAGAGCAGTACTTC.

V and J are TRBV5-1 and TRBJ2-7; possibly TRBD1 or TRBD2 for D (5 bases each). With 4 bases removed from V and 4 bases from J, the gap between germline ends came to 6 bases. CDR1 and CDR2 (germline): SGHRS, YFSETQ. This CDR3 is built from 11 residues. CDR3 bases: TGCGCCAGCAGCGGGACGTACGAGCAGTACTTC. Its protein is CASSGTYEQYF.

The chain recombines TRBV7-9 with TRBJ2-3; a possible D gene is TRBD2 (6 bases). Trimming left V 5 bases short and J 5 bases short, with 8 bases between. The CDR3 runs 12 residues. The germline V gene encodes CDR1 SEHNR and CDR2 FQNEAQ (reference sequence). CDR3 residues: CASSPGGDTQYF. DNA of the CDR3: TGTGCCAGCAGCCCCGGGGGAGATACGCAGTATTTT.

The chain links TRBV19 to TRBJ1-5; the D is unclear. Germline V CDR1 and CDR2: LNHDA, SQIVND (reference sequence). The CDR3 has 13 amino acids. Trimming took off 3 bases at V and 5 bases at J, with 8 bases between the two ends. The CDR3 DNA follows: TGTGCCAGTAGTATCGGGAGTCATCAGCCCCAGCATTTT. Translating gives CASSIGSHQPQHF.

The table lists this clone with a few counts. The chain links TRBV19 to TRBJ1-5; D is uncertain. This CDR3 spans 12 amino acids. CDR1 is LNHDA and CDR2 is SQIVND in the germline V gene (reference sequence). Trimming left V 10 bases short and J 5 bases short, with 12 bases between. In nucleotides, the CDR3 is TGTGCCACTGGACTCGGAGATCAGCCCCAGCATTTT. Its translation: CATGLGDQPQHF.

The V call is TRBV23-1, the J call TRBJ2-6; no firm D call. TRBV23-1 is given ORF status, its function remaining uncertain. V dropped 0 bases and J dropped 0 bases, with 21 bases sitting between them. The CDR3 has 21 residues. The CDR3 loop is CASSQSLAYSLRSSGANVLTF. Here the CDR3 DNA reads TGCGCCAGCAGTCAATCATTGGCTTACTCCCTAAGGTCCTCTGGGGCCAACGTCCTGACTTTC.

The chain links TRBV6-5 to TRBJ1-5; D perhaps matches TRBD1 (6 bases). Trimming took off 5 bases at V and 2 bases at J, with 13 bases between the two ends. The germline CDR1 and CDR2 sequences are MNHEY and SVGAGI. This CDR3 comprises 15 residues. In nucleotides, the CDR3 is TGTGCCAGCAGTACCAAGGGGGGCGGCAATCAGCCCCAGCATTTT. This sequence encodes CASSTKGGGNQPQHF.

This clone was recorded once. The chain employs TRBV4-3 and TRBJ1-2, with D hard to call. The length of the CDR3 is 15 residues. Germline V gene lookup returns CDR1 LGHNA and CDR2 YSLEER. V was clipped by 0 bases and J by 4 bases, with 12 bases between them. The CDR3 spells CASSQELLGTYGYTF. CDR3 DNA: TGCGCCAGCAGCCAAGAACTTCTGGGAACCTATGGCTACACCTTC.